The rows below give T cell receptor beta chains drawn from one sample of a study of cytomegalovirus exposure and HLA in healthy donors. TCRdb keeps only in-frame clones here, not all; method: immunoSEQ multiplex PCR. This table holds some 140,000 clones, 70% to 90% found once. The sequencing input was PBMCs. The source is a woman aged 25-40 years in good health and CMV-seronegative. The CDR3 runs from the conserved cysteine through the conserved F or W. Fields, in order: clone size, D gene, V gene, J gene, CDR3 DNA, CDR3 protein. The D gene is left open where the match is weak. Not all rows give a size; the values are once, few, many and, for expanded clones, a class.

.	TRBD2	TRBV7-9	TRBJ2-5	TGTGCCAGCAGTGATGTGACTAGCGGCCAAGAGACCCAGTACTTC	CASSDVTSGQETQYF
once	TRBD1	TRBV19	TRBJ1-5	TGTGCCAGTAGTATCAGGAGGGCAGGGGGTAGATCTTTTACTCAGCCCCAGCATTTT	CASSIRRAGGRSFTQPQHF
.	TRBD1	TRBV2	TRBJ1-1	TGTGCCAGCAGGCACAGGGGACAGAACACTGAAGCTTTCTTT	CASRHRGQNTEAFF
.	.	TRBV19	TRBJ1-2	TGTGCCAGTTCTGTTGTCAGGGGACAAGCTAACTATGGCTACACCTTC	CASSVVRGQANYGYTF
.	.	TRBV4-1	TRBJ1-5	TGCGCCAGCAGCCAAGCAGGCGAGGGCAGCAATCAGCCCCAGCATTTT	CASSQAGEGSNQPQHF
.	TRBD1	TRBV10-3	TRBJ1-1	TGTGCCATCAGCAAACAGGGGGCCGACACTGAAGCTTTCTTT	CAISKQGADTEAFF
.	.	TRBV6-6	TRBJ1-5	TGTGCCAGCAGTTACTCATCCAGGTTACCAAATCAGCCCCAGCATTTT	CASSYSSRLPNQPQHF
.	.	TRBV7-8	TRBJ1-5	TGTGCCAGCAGCGCGCAGGATACGAGCAATCAGCCCCAGCATTTT	CASSAQDTSNQPQHF
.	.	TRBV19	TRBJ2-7	TGTGCCAGTAGTATGGGCCTGGCCTACGAGCAGTACTTC	CASSMGLAYEQYF
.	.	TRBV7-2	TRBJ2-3	TGTGCCAGCAGCTTAGATTTTATATGGGAGACTAGAGGAGATACGCAGTATTTT	CASSLDFIWETRGDTQYF
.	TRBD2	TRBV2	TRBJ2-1	TGTGCCAGCAGGGTCACTAGCGGGGGGGCCGGTGAGCAGTTCTTC	CASRVTSGGAGEQFF
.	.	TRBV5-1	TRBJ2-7	TGCGCCAGCAGCCCCAACATACCCTCCTACGAGCAGTACTTC	CASSPNIPSYEQYF
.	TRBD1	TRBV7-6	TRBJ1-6	TGTGCCAGCGGACAGGGAATAAATTCACCCCTCCACTTT	CASGQGINSPLHF
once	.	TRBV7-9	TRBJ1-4	TGTGCCAGCAGCTTAGCGCCAGGATTTGCAACTAATGAAAAACTGTTTTTT	CASSLAPGFATNEKLFF
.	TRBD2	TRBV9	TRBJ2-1	TGTGCCAGCAGCCCAGGGACTAGCGGGGGGAATGAGCAGTTCTTC	CASSPGTSGGNEQFF
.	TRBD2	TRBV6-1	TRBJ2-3	TGTGCCAGCAGGACTAGCGGCACAGATACGCAGTATTTT	CASRTSGTDTQYF
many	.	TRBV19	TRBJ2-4	TGTGCCAGTAGCCTAGGTGGGGCAGGGGAAAACATTCAGTACTTC	CASSLGGAGENIQYF
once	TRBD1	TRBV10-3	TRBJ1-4	TGTGCCATCAGTGCGACAGGGGGGGAAGAAAAACTGTTTTTT	CAISATGGEEKLFF
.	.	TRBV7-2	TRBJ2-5	TGTGCCAGCAGCTTAGACAGGGTCGGTGGGACCCAGTACTTC	CASSLDRVGGTQYF
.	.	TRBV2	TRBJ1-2	TGTGCCAGCAATCAGGGCAACTATGGCTACACCTTC	CASNQGNYGYTF
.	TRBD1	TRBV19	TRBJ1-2	TGTGCCAGTACCAGGGACAGGTGGGACTATGGCTACACCTTC	CASTRDRWDYGYTF
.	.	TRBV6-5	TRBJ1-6	TGTGCCAGCAGTGAGCCTACGGCACCCCTCCACTTT	CASSEPTAPLHF
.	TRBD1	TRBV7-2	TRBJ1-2	TGTGCCAGCAGCTTAGTCCTTGGACAGGGTTATGGCTACACCTTC	CASSLVLGQGYGYTF
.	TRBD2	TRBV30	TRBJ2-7	TGTGCCTGGAAGCCCAGCGGGGAGAACGAGCAGTACTTC	CAWKPSGENEQYF
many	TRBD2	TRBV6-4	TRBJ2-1	TGTGCCAGCAGTGACGGGACTAGCGGGGGCCACAATGAGCAGTTCTTC	CASSDGTSGGHNEQFF
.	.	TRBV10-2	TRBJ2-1	TGCGCCAGCAGTTTGAACACCGACAATGAGCAGTTCTTC	CASSLNTDNEQFF